The 9 T cell receptor beta chains given below trace back to one sample, sequenced in a study of T cell therapy after organ transplantation. Described time point: 4-8 weeks after completion of therapy. Assay: immunoSEQ multiplex PCR; the TCRdb copy retains only in-frame clones and omits some. The data hold around 4,400 clones, with 60% to 80% observed a single time. These TCRs are of unknown antigen specificity. This sample comprised CD8+ T cells from blood, obtained after autologous CMV-specific T cell therapy. All receptors come from a human patient who had received a solid organ transplant and had CMV disease. Among the T cells, some may be from the graft donor.

V gene TRBV6-1 combines with J gene TRBJ1-5; 8 nucleotides align to TRBD1. The germline V gene has CDR1 MNHNS and CDR2 SASEGT. V lost 6 bases, J lost 6 bases, and 10 bases stayed unmatched. The CDR3 consists of 15 residues. CDR3 sequence (DNA): TGTGCCAGCAGACCGGGACAGGACTTCGGTCAGCCCCAGCATTTT. This codes for CASRPGQDFGQPQHF.

The chain uses TRBV28 and TRBJ2-7, with D perhaps matching TRBD1 (5 bases). CDR3 length: 12 amino acids. The ends were cut back, 6 bases at V and 0 bases at J, with 6 bases in the middle. Germline loops: CDR1 MDHEN, CDR2 SYDVKM. This CDR3 reads CASRDNSYEQYF. In DNA form, the CDR3 reads TGTGCCAGCAGGGACAACTCCTACGAGCAGTACTTC.

The rearrangement uses TRBV27 and TRBJ2-1; D is perhaps TRBD2 (5 bases). V was shortened by 7 bases and J by 10 bases, with 11 bases between the two germline ends. The CDR3 is made up of 11 amino acids. Per the germline V gene, CDR1 is MNHEY and CDR2 is SMNVEV (reference sequence). The CDR3 protein is CASTSGREQFF. The CDR3 nucleotides are TGTGCCAGCACAAGCGGACGGGAGCAGTTCTTC.

This clone was recorded only once. The rearrangement uses TRBV5-6 and TRBJ2-7, with 7 bases matching TRBD2. J was trimmed by 4 bases and V by 6 bases; bases with no gene match: 16. There are 16 residues in the CDR3. From germline, CDR1 is SGHDT and CDR2 YYEEEE. The CDR3 nucleotides are TGTGCCAGCAACCTCGGGGAGGGGACTTCAGCTTACGAGCAGTACTTC. Its protein is CASNLGEGTSAYEQYF. The entire variable domain, with the rest obtained from reference TRBV5-6 and TRBJ2-7, is as follows: DAGVTQSPTHLIKTRGQQVTLRCSPKSGHDTVSWYQQALGQGPQFIFQYYEEEERQRGNFPDRFSGHQFPNYSSELNVNALLLGDSALYLCASNLGEGTSAYEQYFGPGTRLTVT.

This clone has just a few counts. It is likely a read error: a sequence one base away is far more abundant. V and J are TRBV4-1 and TRBJ1-4, with 10 positions matching TRBD1. Germline V gene lookup returns CDR1 MGHRA and CDR2 YSYEKL. After removal of 1 base from V and 2 bases from J, the junction contained 4 bases not matched to a gene. CDR3 size: 17 residues. The CDR3: CASSQGGTGATNEKLFF. CDR3 DNA: TGCGCCAGCAGCCAAGGCGGGACAGGGGCTACTAATGAAAAACTGTTTTTT.

The chain uses TRBV6-5 and TRBJ1-1; D is ambiguous. V was shortened by 6 bases and J by 4 bases, with 9 bases between the two germline ends. The CDR3 has 12 amino acids. CDR1 is MNHEY and CDR2 is SVGAGI in the germline V gene. The CDR3 region has the DNA TGTGCCAGCAGCGGCGGCGGCACTGAAGCTTTCTTT. It translates to CASSGGGTEAFF.

The chain uses TRBV15 and TRBJ2-1, with 7 bases lining up with TRBD1. Germline CDR1 reads LNHNV; CDR2 reads YYDKDF (reference sequence). The ends lost 1 base at V and 5 bases at J; junction bases unmatched: 8. The CDR3 consists of 16 residues. The CDR3 sequence: CATSRARQGPDNEQFF. CDR3 bases: TGTGCCACCAGCAGAGCTAGACAGGGACCTGACAATGAGCAGTTCTTC.

This clone was observed a single time. This chain joins TRBV5-1 and TRBJ1-5; no definite D call. Germline V CDR1 and CDR2: SGHRS, YFSETQ. This CDR3 comprises 14 residues. Trimming took 1 base from V and 4 from J, leaving 9 bases between them. The CDR3 is CASSLWGGNQPQHF. The CDR3 DNA follows: TGCGCCAGCAGCTTGTGGGGAGGTAATCAGCCCCAGCATTTT.

The gene calls are TRBV2 and TRBJ1-1; D gene ambiguous. The CDR3 contains 14 residues. The V gene lost 2 bases and the J gene lost 5 bases, with 12 bases spanning the gap. The germline gives CDR1 SNHLY, CDR2 FYNNEI. The CDR3 sequence: CASSEYDSPTEAFF. The CDR3 DNA reads TGTGCCAGCAGTGAATATGATTCCCCAACTGAAGCTTTCTTT. The full variable domain, its missing parts supplied by reference TRBV2 and TRBJ1-1, is EPEVTQTPSHQVTQMGQEVILRCVPISNHLYFYWYRQILGQKVEFLVSFYNNEISEKSEIFDDQFSVERPDGSNFTLKIRSTKLEDSAMYFCASSEYDSPTEAFFGQGTRLTVV.